These T cell receptor beta chains were read from a single sample in a study of a mutant IDH1 vaccine in newly diagnosed glioma. Antigens for these TCRs are unknown. TCRdb keeps only in-frame clones here, not all; method: immunoSEQ multiplex PCR. The table includes roughly 26,000 clones, approximately 87% detected once. The sequenced sample was PBMCs, obtained from a glioma patient whose treatment included an IDH1 peptide vaccine. The receptors shown here come from a man aged 25 to 45 with glioma. The CDR3 runs from the conserved cysteine through the conserved F or W.

v_call,j_call,cdr3_aa
TRBV19,TRBJ1-5,CASSMGSNQPQHF
TRBV2,TRBJ2-3,CASSDGASGTADTQYF
TRBV9,TRBJ1-1,CASSVAGGGGTEAFF
TRBV5-4,TRBJ2-2,CASSLSATGSPPNTGELFF
TRBV4-1,TRBJ2-1,CASRRVGTSVSDEQFF
TRBV25-1,TRBJ1-4,CASSQGGGNEKLFF
TRBV13,TRBJ2-3,CASSHTGGDTDTQYF
TRBV5-1,TRBJ1-1,CASSLVNANTEAFF
TRBV5-1,TRBJ2-4,CASSPQEGAKNIQYF
TRBV4-1,TRBJ2-2,CASSRDPNTGELFF
TRBV5-1,TRBJ1-1,CASSFGTLNTEAFF
TRBV5-6,TRBJ2-1,CASSSVGQGTGNEQFF
TRBV5-6,TRBJ2-3,CASTSKGFERDTQYF
TRBV6-1,TRBJ2-7,CASSEEFRGAYEQYF
TRBV19,TRBJ1-5,CASSIKTGFSNQPQHF
TRBV30,TRBJ2-7,CAWKGTYEQYF
TRBV11-1,TRBJ1-1,CASSLRTGTMNTEAFF
TRBV4-1,TRBJ2-7,CASSQDYRANEQYF
TRBV10-3,TRBJ2-5,CAISDPDRGLIQETQYF
TRBV27,TRBJ2-2,CASSLILYRGTGELFF
TRBV6-4,TRBJ2-5,CASSDSGGSIQYF
TRBV5-6,TRBJ2-5,CASSRWGGPIIETQYF
TRBV5-1,TRBJ2-1,CASSLAAGTINEQFF
TRBV5-1,TRBJ2-1,CASSLTRGGGTYNEQFF
TRBV7-2,TRBJ2-1,CASSLAPIYNEQFF
TRBV6-1,TRBJ2-1,CASLTSGRRNEQFF
TRBV6-5,TRBJ1-5,CASSYSKGDQPQHF
TRBV7-2,TRBJ1-5,CASSQGMGASPQHF
TRBV9,TRBJ2-5,CASSVEAGAGWETQYF
TRBV30,TRBJ2-5,CAWSIQAGEETQYF
TRBV30,TRBJ1-2,CASARVYGYTF
TRBV5-1,TRBJ2-7,CASSRTGEEWAEQYF
TRBV5-1,TRBJ2-2,CASSTSGGELFF
TRBV13,TRBJ2-1,CASSLGDKPDEQFF
TRBV2,TRBJ2-1,CASSGSAGGPGEQFF
TRBV5-1,TRBJ2-2,CASSLRHRLAGDPSGELFF
TRBV5-1,TRBJ1-5,CASSLDWGGNQPQHF
TRBV30,TRBJ1-2,CAWSVEVTAF
TRBV13,TRBJ1-1,CASSPDGKNTEAFF
TRBV27,TRBJ1-1,CASRQGSFNTEAFF
TRBV7-2,TRBJ1-1,CASSDGQGAVAFF
TRBV6-5,TRBJ2-5,CASSYSWGGETQYF
TRBV30,TRBJ2-3,CAWKGTDTQYF
TRBV30,TRBJ2-7,CAWSGGQGVSSEQYF
TRBV4-1,TRBJ1-4,CASSSSGTGYEKLFF